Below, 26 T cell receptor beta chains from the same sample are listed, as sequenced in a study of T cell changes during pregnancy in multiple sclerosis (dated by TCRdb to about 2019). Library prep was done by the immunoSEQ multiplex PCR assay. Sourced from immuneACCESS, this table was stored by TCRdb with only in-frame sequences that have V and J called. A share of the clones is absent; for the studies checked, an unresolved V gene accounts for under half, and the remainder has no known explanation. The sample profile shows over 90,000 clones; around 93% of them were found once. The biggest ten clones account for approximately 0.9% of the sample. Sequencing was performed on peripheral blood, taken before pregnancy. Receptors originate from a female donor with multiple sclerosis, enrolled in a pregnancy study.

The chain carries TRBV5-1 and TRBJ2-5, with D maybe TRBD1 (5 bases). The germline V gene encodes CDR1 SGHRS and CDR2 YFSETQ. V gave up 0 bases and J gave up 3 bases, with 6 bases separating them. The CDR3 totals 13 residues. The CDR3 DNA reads TGCGCCAGCAGCTTGGAGACAGAAGAGACCCAGTACTTC. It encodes CASSLETEETQYF.

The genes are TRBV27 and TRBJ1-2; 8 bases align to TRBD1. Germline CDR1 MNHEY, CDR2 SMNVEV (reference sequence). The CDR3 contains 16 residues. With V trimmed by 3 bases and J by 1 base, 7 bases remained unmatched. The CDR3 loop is CASSFGRTGHNYGYTF. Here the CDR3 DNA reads TGTGCCAGCAGTTTTGGGCGGACAGGGCATAACTATGGCTACACCTTC.

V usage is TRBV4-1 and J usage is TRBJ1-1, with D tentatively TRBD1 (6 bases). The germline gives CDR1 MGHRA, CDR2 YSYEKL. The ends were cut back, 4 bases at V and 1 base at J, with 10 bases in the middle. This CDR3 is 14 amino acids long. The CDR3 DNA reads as TGCGCCAGCAGCCCGGGGACACCGAACACTGAAGCTTTCTTT. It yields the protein CASSPGTPNTEAFF.

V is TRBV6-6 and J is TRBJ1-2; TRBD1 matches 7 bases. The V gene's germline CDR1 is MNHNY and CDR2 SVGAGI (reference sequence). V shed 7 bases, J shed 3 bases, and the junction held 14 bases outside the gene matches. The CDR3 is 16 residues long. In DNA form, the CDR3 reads TGTGCCAGCACCTACCCAACGGGAGGGGGCGACTATGGCTACACCTTC. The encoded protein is CASTYPTGGGDYGYTF.

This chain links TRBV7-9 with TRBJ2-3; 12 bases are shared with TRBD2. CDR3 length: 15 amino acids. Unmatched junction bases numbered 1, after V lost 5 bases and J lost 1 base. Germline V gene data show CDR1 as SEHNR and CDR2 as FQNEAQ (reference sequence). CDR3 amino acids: CASSGTSGRTDTQYF. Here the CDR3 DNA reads TGTGCCAGCAGCGGGACTAGCGGGCGCACAGATACGCAGTATTTT.

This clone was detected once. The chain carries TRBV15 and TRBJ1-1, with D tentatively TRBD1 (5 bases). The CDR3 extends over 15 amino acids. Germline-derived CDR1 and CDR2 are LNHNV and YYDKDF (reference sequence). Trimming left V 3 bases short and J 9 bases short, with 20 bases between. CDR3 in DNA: TGTGCCACCAGCAGGGGCGGGACCTTTGCTGAAAAAGCTTTCTTT. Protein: CATSRGGTFAEKAFF.

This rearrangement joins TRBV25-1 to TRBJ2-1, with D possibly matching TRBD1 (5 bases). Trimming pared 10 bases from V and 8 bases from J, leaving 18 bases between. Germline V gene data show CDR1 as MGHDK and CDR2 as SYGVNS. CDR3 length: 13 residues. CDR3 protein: CATRPRENYEQFF. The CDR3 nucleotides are TGTGCCACCCGGCCCAGGGAAAACTATGAGCAGTTCTTC.

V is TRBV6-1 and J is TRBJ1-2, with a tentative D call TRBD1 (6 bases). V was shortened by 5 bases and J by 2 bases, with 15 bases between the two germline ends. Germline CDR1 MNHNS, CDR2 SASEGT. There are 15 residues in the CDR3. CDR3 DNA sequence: TGTGCCAGCAGTCCCGAGGGGGGGGACAACTATGGCTACACCTTC. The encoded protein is CASSPEGGDNYGYTF.

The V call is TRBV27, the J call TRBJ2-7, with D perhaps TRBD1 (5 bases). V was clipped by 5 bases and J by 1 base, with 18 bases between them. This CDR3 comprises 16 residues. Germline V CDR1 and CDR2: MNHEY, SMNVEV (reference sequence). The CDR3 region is CASSPHLGAGSYEQYF. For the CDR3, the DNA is TGTGCCAGCAGTCCCCATCTAGGGGCAGGTTCCTACGAGCAGTACTTC.

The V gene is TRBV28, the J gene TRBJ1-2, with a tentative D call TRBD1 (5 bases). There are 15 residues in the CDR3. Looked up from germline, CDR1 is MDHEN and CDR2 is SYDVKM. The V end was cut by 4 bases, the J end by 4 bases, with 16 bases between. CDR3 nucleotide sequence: TGTGCCAGCAGTTATAACAGGCCGGGAGGCTATGGCTACACCTTC. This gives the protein CASSYNRPGGYGYTF.

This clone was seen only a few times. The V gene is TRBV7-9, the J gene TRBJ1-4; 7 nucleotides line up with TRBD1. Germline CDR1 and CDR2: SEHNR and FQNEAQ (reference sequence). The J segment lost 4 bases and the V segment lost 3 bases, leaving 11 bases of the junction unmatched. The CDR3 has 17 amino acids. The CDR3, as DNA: TGTGCCAGCAGCTTTAGGGGACAGCCAGGAAGTAATGAAAAACTGTTTTTT. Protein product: CASSFRGQPGSNEKLFF.

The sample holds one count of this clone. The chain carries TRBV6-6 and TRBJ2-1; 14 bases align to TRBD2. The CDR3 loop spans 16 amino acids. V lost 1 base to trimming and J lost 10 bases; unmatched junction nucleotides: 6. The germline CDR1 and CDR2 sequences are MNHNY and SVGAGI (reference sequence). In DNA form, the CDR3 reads TGTGCCAGCAGTTACTTGGGGACTAGCGGGAGTTGGGAGCAGTTCTTC. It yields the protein CASSYLGTSGSWEQFF.

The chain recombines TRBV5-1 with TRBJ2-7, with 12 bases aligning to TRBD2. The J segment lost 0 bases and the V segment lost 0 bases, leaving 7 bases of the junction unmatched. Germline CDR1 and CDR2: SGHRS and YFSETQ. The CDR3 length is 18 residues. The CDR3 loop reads CASSLAVGLAGNSYEQYF. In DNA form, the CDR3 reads TGCGCCAGCAGCTTGGCCGTAGGACTAGCGGGGAACTCCTACGAGCAGTACTTC.

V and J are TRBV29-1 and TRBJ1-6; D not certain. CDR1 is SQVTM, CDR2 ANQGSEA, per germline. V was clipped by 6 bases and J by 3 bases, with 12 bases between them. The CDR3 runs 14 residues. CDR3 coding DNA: TGCAGCGTCCGCGACACTTACTATAATTCACCCCTCCACTTT. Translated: CSVRDTYYNSPLHF. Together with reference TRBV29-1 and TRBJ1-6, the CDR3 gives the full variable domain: SAVISQKPSRDICQRGTSLTIQCQVDSQVTMMFWYRQQPGQSLTLIATANQGSEATYESGFVIDKFPISRPNLTFSTLTVSNMSPEDSSIYLCSVRDTYYNSPLHFGNGTRLTVT.

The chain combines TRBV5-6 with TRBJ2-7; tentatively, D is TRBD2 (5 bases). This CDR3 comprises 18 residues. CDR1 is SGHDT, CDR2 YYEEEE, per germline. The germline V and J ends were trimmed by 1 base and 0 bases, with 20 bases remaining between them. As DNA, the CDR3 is TGTGCCAGCAGCTTGTTGGCCGTGGGATCGGGGTACTCCTACGAGCAGTACTTC. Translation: CASSLLAVGSGYSYEQYF.

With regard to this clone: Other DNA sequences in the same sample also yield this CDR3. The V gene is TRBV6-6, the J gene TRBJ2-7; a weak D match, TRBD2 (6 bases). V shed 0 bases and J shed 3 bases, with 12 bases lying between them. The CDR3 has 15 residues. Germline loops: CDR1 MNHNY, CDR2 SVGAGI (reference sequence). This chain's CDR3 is CASSYSGTGVYEQYF. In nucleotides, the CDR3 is TGTGCCAGCAGTTACTCGGGGACTGGGGTCTACGAGCAGTACTTC.

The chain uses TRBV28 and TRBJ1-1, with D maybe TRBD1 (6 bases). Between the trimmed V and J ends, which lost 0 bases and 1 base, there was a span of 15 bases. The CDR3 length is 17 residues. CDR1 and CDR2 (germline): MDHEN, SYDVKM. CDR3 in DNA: TGTGCCAGCAGTTTATGGGGGCAGGGGATGGGGAACACTGAAGCTTTCTTT. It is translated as CASSLWGQGMGNTEAFF.

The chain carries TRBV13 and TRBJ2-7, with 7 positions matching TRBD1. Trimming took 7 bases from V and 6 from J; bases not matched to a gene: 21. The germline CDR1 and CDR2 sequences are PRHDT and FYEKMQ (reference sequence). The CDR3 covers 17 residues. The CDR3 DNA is TGTGCCAGCACCCTCCAAAAGGTCCAGACAGGGACCGCCGAGCAGTACTTC. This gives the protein CASTLQKVQTGTAEQYF.

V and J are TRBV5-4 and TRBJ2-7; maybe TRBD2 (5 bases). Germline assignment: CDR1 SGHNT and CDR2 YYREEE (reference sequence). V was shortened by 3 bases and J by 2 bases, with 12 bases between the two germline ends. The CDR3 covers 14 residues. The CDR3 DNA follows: TGTGCCAGCAGCTGGGGAGTCGGGGCCTACGAGCAGTACTTC. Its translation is CASSWGVGAYEQYF.

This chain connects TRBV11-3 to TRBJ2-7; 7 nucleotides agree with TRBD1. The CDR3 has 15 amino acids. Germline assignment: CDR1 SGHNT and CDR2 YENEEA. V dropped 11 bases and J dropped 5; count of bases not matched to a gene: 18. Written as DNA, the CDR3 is TGTGCCGAAGGACAGGCAGGGTTTAATGGCAACGAGCAGTACTTC. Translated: CAEGQAGFNGNEQYF.

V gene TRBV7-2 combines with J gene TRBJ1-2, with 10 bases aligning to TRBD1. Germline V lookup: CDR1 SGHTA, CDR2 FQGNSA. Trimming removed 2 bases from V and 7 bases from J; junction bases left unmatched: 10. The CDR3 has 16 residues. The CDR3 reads CASSLTRPTGGRGYTF. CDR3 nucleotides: TGTGCCAGCAGCTTAACCCGACCGACAGGGGGCCGTGGCTACACCTTC.

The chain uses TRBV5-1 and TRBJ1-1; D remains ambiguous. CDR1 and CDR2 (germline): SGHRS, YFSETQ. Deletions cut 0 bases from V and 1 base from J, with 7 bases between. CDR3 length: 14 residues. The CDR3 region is CASSLGVQNTEAFF. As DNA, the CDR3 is TGCGCCAGCAGCTTGGGAGTCCAGAACACTGAAGCTTTCTTT.

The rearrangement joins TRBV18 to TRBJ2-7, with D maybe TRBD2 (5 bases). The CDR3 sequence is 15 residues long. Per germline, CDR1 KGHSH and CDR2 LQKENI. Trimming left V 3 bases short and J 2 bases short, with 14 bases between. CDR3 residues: CASSPPGWGPYEQYF. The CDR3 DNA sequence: TGTGCCAGCTCACCCCCGGGGTGGGGTCCCTACGAGCAGTACTTC.

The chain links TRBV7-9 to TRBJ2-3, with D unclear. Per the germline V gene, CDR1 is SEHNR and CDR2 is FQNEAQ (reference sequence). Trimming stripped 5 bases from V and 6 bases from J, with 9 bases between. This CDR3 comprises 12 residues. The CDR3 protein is CASSLTYDTQYF. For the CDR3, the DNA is TGTGCCAGCAGCCTTACTTATGATACGCAGTATTTT.

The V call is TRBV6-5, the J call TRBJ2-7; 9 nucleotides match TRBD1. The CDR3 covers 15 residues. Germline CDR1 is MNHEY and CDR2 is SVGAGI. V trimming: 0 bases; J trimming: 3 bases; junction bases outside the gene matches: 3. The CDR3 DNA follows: TGTGCCAGCAGTTACTCTACAGGGGGCAACTACGAGCAGTACTTC. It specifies CASSYSTGGNYEQYF.

CDR3 region: CASSLPTGTYNEQFF. In DNA, the CDR3 is TGTGCCAGCAGCCTTCCGACAGGTACCTACAATGAGCAGTTCTTC. The chain joins TRBV11-2 to TRBJ2-1; a weak D match, TRBD1 (6 bases). CDR1 and CDR2 from the germline V gene are SGHAT and FQNNGV. V was cut by 5 bases and J by 2 bases, with 13 bases left in between. This CDR3 is 15 amino acids long. Combining the CDR3 with reference TRBV11-2 and TRBJ2-1 gives the whole variable domain EAGVAQSPRYKIIEKRQSVAFWCNPISGHATLYWYQQILGQGPKLLIQFQNNGVVDDSQLPKDRFSAERLKGVDSTLKIQPAKLEDSAVYLCASSLPTGTYNEQFFGPGTRLTVL.